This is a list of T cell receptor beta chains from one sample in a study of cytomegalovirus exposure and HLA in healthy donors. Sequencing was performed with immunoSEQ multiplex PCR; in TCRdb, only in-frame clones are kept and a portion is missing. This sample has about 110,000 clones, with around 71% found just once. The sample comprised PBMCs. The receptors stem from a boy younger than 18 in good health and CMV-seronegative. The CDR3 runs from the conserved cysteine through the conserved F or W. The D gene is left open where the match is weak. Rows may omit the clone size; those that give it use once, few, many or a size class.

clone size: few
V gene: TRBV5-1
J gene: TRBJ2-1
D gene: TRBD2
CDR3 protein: CASSSGGDNEQFF
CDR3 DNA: TGCGCCAGCAGCTCGGGGGGGGACAATGAGCAGTTCTTC

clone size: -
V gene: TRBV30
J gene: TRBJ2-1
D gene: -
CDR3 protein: CAWSARDLANEQFF
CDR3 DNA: TGTGCCTGGAGTGCTCGGGACTTAGCCAATGAGCAGTTCTTC

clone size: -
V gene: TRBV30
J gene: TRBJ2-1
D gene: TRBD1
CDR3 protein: CAWSGTGGQSSYNEQFF
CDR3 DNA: TGTGCCTGGAGTGGTACAGGGGGCCAGAGCTCCTACAATGAGCAGTTCTTC

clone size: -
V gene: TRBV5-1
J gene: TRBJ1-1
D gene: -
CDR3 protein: CASSLGGTVSAEAFF
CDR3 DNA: TGCGCCAGCAGCTTGGGCGGCACGGTATCTGCTGAAGCTTTCTTT

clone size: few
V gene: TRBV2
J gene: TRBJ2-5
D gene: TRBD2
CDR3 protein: CASSVGTSGRAETQYF
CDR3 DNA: TGTGCCAGCAGTGTCGGGACTAGCGGGAGGGCAGAGACCCAGTACTTC

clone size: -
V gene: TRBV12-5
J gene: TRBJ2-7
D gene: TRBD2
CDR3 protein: CASDPGGLAGGPYEQYF
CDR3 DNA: TGTGCTAGTGACCCCGGTGGACTAGCGGGAGGGCCCTACGAGCAGTACTTC

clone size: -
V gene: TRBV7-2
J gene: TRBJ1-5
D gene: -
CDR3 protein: CASSLGGPQHF
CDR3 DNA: TGTGCCAGCAGCTTAGGAGGCCCCCAGCATTTT

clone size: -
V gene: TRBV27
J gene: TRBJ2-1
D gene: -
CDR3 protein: CASKVGDRTYNEQFF
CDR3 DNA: TGTGCCAGCAAAGTTGGAGACAGAACTTACAATGAGCAGTTCTTC

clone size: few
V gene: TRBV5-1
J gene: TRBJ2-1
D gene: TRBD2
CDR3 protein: CASTPMGGVGSGYNEQFF
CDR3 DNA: TGCGCCAGCACCCCCATGGGTGGGGTTGGTAGCGGGTACAATGAGCAGTTCTTC

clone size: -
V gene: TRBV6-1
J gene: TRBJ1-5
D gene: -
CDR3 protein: CASKGQTNQPQHF
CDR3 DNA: TGTGCCAGTAAAGGACAGACAAATCAGCCCCAGCATTTT

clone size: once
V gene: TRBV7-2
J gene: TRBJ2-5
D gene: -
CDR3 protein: CASSLKGGGKETQYF
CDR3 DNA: TGTGCCAGCAGCTTAAAAGGAGGGGGCAAAGAGACCCAGTACTTC

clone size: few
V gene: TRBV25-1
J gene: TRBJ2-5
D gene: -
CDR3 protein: CAKGVRGSQETQYF
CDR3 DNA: TGTGCCAAGGGAGTCAGGGGTTCTCAAGAGACCCAGTACTTC

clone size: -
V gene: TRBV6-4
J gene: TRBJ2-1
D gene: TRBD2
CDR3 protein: CASSTSGRGDEQFF
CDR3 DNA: TGTGCCAGCAGTACTAGCGGGAGAGGGGATGAGCAGTTCTTC

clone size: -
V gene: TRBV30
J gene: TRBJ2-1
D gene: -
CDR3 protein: CAWSRGSSYNEQFF
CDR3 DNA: TGTGCCTGGAGTAGAGGGAGCTCCTACAATGAGCAGTTCTTC

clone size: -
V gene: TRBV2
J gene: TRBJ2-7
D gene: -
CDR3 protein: CASLGDTYEQYF
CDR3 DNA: TGTGCCAGCTTGGGGGACACCTACGAGCAGTACTTC

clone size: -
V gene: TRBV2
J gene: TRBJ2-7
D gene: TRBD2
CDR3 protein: CASSENAGGPHEQYF
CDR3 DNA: TGTGCCAGCAGTGAAAACGCGGGAGGGCCCCACGAGCAGTACTTC

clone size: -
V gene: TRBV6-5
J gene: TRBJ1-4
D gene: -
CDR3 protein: CASSSREGLEKLFF
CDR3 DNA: TGTGCCAGCAGTTCACGAGAGGGCCTCGAAAAACTGTTTTTT

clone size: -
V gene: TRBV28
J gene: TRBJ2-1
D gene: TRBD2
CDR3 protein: CASTKGSGGYNEQFF
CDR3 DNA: TGTGCCAGCACCAAAGGTAGCGGGGGGTACAATGAGCAGTTCTTC

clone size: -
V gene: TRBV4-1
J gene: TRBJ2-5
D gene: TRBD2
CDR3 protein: CASSTSVGTQYF
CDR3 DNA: TGCGCCAGCAGTACTAGCGTGGGGACCCAGTACTTC

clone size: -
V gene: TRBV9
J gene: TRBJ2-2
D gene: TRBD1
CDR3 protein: CASSPRTGTNTGELFF
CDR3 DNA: TGTGCCAGCAGCCCCAGGACAGGGACGAACACCGGGGAGCTGTTTTTT